A selection of T cell receptor beta chains follows, all from one sample in a study of human T cells and chemical hapten exposure. TCRdb independently ran MiXCR on the RACE reads; one entry per CDR3 protein. This table holds fewer than 70,000 distinct CDR3 sequences, 10% to 11% found once. The specimen was whole blood, collected in connection with sensitization to the hapten diphenylcyclopropenone (DPC). Receptors originate from a woman aged 45-60 years with alopecia areata. Some clones in this sample may be carry-over from other donors' samples. Each CDR3 is given with its conserved first and last residue. D genes are given only for firm matches. Clone size is not always given. Where it is, it says once, few, many or a class for expanded clones.

clone_size	d_call	v_call	j_call	cdr3_aa	cdr3_nt
many	-	TRBV12-3/TRBV12-4	TRBJ2-3	CASSLVRGRTDTQYF	TGTGCCAGCAGTTTGGTGCGGGGGCGCACAGATACGCAGTATTTT
-	TRBD1	TRBV27	TRBJ2-7	CASRRQGKTYEQYF	TGTGCCAGCAGGAGACAGGGAAAAACATACGAGCAGTACTTC
-	TRBD1	TRBV20-1	TRBJ2-1	CSITWTGGPYNEQFF	TGCAGTATAACCTGGACAGGGGGTCCCTACAATGAGCAGTTCTTC
many	-	TRBV5-1	TRBJ2-3	CASSSGKTDTQYF	TGCGCCAGCAGCTCAGGGAAGACAGATACGCAGTATTTT
few	TRBD2	TRBV5-1	TRBJ2-1	CASSPGLAGGIGYNEQFF	TGCGCCAGCAGCCCAGGACTAGCGGGAGGTATAGGCTACAATGAGCAGTTCTTC
many	TRBD2	TRBV12-5	TRBJ2-1	CASGKTSGPLDEQFF	TGTGCTAGTGGAAAAACTAGCGGGCCCCTTGATGAGCAGTTCTTC
-	-	TRBV28	TRBJ2-7	CASSPPVFEQYF	TGTGCCAGCAGTCCCCCGGTGTTCGAGCAGTACTTC
many	TRBD2	TRBV18	TRBJ2-1	CASSPYTGGGYNEQFF	TGTGCCAGCTCACCATACACGGGAGGGGGGTACAATGAGCAGTTCTTC
-	TRBD1	TRBV12-3/TRBV12-4	TRBJ2-4	CASGRGQAKNIQYF	TGTGCCAGCGGGCGGGGACAGGCTAAAAACATTCAGTACTTC
-	-	TRBV7-2	TRBJ1-1	CASSLVVDIGTEAFF	TGTGCCAGCAGCTTAGTAGTTGACATTGGCACTGAAGCTTTCTTT
-	-	TRBV11-2	TRBJ2-7	CASSPRTLTYEQYF	TGTGCCAGCAGCCCTCGGACCTTAACCTACGAGCAGTACTTC
few	TRBD1	TRBV5-5	TRBJ2-2	CASSLTGPETGELFF	TGTGCCAGCAGCCTGACAGGGCCGGAGACCGGGGAGCTGTTTTTT
-	TRBD2	TRBV7-6	TRBJ2-7	CASSPLAGEGTYEQYF	TGTGCCAGCAGCCCACTAGCGGGAGAAGGAACCTACGAGCAGTACTTC
many	-	TRBV7-2	TRBJ2-1	CASSSRSPSNNEQFF	TGTGCCAGCAGCTCGCGATCCCCCAGCAACAATGAGCAGTTCTTC